This T cell receptor beta chain was documented in a study of cytomegalovirus exposure and HLA in healthy donors. Findings and caveats of the study: Within an earlier analysis, most TCR beta V segments proved productive either about 90% or about 30% of the time. Further analysis, carried out later, found HLA-associated TCR beta chains more clonally expanded than equally common other chains.

The PCR used 60 Vbeta and 13 Jbeta primers. Assay: immunoSEQ multiplex PCR; the TCRdb copy retains only in-frame clones and omits some. The table for this sample gives about 140,000 clones. Concerning this clone: Its antigen is not identified.

This sequence originates from a woman younger than 35 in good health and CMV-seronegative. The sample was PBMCs.

The CDR3 reads CASSSGARGSFHEQYF. CDR3 nucleotides: TGTGCCAGCAGCTCGGGGGCTCGCGGGAGCTTCCACGAGCAGTACTTC. J is TRBJ2-7 and V is TRBV5-4; perhaps TRBD2 as D (7 bases). The V gene's germline CDR1 is SGHNT and CDR2 YYREEE (reference sequence). The CDR3 has 16 residues. Trimming took off 3 bases at V and 5 bases at J, with 21 bases between the two ends.